This T cell receptor beta chain originates from a study of blood T cell repertoires in COVID-19. A Seattle source enrolled patients during active infection and followed them longitudinally. Repertoires were generated with immunoSEQ multiplex PCR, while TCRdb's copy carries only in-frame clones and drops some. The sample lists over 450,000 clones, around 90% occurring once. The clonotype comes from a woman in her 50s with COVID-19, enrolled during active disease. The sample taken for sequencing was peripheral blood.

The CDR3 nucleotides are TGCGCCAGCAGTTCTACAGGCACTGTAGAGGAGCAGTTCTTC. It is translated as CASSSTGTVEEQFF. V gene TRBV10-2 combines with J gene TRBJ2-1; possible D gene TRBD1, 5 bases. In germline, CDR1 is WSHSY, CDR2 SAAADI. Deletions cut 5 bases from V and 10 bases from J, with 18 bases between. The CDR3 consists of 14 residues.